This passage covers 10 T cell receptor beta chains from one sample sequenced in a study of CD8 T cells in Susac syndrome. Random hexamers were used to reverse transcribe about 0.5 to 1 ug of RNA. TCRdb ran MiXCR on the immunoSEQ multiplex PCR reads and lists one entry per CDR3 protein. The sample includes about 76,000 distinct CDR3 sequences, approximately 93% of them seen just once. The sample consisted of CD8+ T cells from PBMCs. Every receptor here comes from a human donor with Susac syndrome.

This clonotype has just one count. As DNA, the CDR3 is TGCAGTGCTAGTAGCAGGTTCTTCACCGGGGAGCTGTTTTTT. It is translated as CSASSRFFTGELFF. The chain is built from TRBV20-1 and TRBJ2-2; D remains unclear. The CDR3 totals 14 residues. V lost 3 bases and J 4 bases, leaving 12 bases between the germline ends. CDR1 and CDR2 from the germline V gene are DFQATT and SNEGSKA (reference sequence).

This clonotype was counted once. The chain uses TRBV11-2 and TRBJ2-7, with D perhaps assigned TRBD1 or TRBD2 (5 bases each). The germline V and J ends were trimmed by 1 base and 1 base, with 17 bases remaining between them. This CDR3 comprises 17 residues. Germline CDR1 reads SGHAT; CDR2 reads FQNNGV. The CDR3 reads CASSLVPRGRASYEQYF. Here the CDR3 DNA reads TGTGCCAGCAGCTTAGTCCCTAGGGGACGGGCTTCCTACGAGCAGTACTTC.

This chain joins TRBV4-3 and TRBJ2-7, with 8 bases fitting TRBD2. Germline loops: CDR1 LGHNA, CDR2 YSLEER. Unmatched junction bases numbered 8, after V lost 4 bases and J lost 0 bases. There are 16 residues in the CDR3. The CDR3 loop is CASSPQAGDRSYEQYF. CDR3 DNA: TGCGCCAGCAGCCCACAAGCGGGAGACCGCTCCTACGAGCAGTACTTC.

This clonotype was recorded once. The CDR3, as DNA: TGTGCCAGCAGTTCCCGGGACACAGCAGGGGTTGGCACAGATACGCAGTATTTT. Its translation is CASSSRDTAGVGTDTQYF. The genes are TRBV28 and TRBJ2-3, with a tentative D call TRBD1 (6 bases). CDR1 and CDR2 from the germline V gene are MDHEN and SYDVKM. V was clipped by 4 bases and J by 1 base, with 21 bases between them. There are 18 residues in the CDR3.

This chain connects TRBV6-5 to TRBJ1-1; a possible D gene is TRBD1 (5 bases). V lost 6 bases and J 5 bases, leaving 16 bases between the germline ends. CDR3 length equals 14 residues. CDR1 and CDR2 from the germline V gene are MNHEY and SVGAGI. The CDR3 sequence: CASSPGGGRTEAFF. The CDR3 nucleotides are TGTGCCAGCAGCCCCGGGGGGGGGAGGACTGAAGCTTTCTTT.

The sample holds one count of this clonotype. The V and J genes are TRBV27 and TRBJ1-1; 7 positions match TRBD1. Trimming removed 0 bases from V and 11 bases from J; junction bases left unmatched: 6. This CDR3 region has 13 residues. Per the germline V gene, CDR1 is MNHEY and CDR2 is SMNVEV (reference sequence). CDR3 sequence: CASSLSQGGSAFF. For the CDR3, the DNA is TGTGCCAGCAGTTTATCGCAGGGGGGAAGTGCTTTCTTT.

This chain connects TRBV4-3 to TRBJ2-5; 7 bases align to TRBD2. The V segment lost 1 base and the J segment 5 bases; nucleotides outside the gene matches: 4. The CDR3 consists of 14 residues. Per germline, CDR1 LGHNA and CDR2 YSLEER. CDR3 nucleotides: TGCGCCAGCAGCCAAGGACTAGCCCTGGAGACCCAGTACTTC. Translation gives CASSQGLALETQYF.

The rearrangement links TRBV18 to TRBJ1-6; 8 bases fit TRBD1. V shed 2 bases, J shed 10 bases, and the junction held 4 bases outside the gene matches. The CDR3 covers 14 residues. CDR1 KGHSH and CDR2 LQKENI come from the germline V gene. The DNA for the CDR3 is TGTGCCAGCTCACCAGGACAGGGCTCCTCACCCCTCCACTTT. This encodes CASSPGQGSSPLHF.

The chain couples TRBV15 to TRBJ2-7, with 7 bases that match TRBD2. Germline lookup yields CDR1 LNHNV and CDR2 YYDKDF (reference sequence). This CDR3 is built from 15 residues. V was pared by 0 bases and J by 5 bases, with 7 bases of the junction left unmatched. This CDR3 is CATSRDRSGANEQYF. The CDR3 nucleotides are TGTGCCACCAGCAGAGATCGGAGCGGGGCTAACGAGCAGTACTTC.

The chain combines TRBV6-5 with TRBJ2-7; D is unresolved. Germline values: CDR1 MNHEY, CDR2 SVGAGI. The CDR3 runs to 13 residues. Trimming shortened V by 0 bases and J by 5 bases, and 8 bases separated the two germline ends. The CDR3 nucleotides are TGTGCCAGCAGTTACTCCAACTACCACGAGCAGTACTTC. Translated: CASSYSNYHEQYF.